This is a list of T cell receptor beta chains from one sample in a study of blood T cell repertoires in COVID-19. This table comes from immunoSEQ multiplex PCR, and its TCRdb copy is limited to in-frame clones, with some not included. This sample has 70,000 to 85,000 clones; around four fifths occur once, and the top ten carry approximately 39%. The specimen sequenced was peripheral blood. The receptors were sampled from an older man with active or convalescent COVID-19. Both conserved end residues are trimmed from each CDR3. Each record gives: V gene, clone size, CDR3 length, J gene, CDR3 protein. Where a row states a size, it is once, few, many or the class of an expanded clone; other rows omit it.

v_call: TRBV5-4; clone_size: -; cdr3_length: 12; j_call: TRBJ1-1; cdr3_aa: ASRGQAWNTEAF
v_call: TRBV2; clone_size: -; cdr3_length: 11; j_call: TRBJ2-7; cdr3_aa: ATRLAGYHEQY
v_call: TRBV7-3; clone_size: -; cdr3_length: 13; j_call: TRBJ2-1; cdr3_aa: ASGLSGGPYNEQF
v_call: TRBV7-9; clone_size: -; cdr3_length: 13; j_call: TRBJ1-1; cdr3_aa: ASSPDRTGASEAF
v_call: TRBV30; clone_size: -; cdr3_length: 12; j_call: TRBJ2-1; cdr3_aa: AWSVRSVRNEQF
v_call: TRBV7-9; clone_size: -; cdr3_length: 14; j_call: TRBJ1-6; cdr3_aa: ASSTSGGPYNSPLH
v_call: TRBV11-2; clone_size: -; cdr3_length: 13; j_call: TRBJ1-2; cdr3_aa: ASSRGGAANYGYT
v_call: TRBV28; clone_size: -; cdr3_length: 14; j_call: TRBJ2-3; cdr3_aa: ASTSRAASGPDTQY
v_call: TRBV19; clone_size: -; cdr3_length: 14; j_call: TRBJ2-7; cdr3_aa: ASSISPGTSAQEQY
v_call: TRBV15; clone_size: -; cdr3_length: 13; j_call: TRBJ2-2; cdr3_aa: ATSGLAGGPGELF
v_call: TRBV29-1; clone_size: -; cdr3_length: 13; j_call: TRBJ2-5; cdr3_aa: SVRSSYWRQETQY
v_call: TRBV30; clone_size: few; cdr3_length: 12; j_call: TRBJ1-6; cdr3_aa: AWSPGLENSPLH
v_call: TRBV7-2; clone_size: medium-sized; cdr3_length: 13; j_call: TRBJ2-3; cdr3_aa: ASSQDRGNTDTQY
v_call: TRBV5-1; clone_size: -; cdr3_length: 17; j_call: TRBJ2-1; cdr3_aa: ASSPGTSGSSNSYNEQF
v_call: TRBV5-4; clone_size: -; cdr3_length: 10; j_call: TRBJ2-5; cdr3_aa: ALEGAGETQY
v_call: TRBV6-5; clone_size: once; cdr3_length: 11; j_call: TRBJ1-3; cdr3_aa: ASQDTGSNTIY
v_call: TRBV7-2; clone_size: -; cdr3_length: 11; j_call: TRBJ2-3; cdr3_aa: ASSDRPADTQY
v_call: TRBV12-3/TRBV12-4; clone_size: -; cdr3_length: 11; j_call: TRBJ2-2; cdr3_aa: ASNQRESGELF
v_call: TRBV5-6; clone_size: -; cdr3_length: 11; j_call: TRBJ1-1; cdr3_aa: ASSVDRNTEAF
v_call: TRBV5-1; clone_size: -; cdr3_length: 12; j_call: TRBJ1-3; cdr3_aa: ASSPGQAGNTIY
v_call: TRBV5-5; clone_size: -; cdr3_length: 13; j_call: TRBJ1-4; cdr3_aa: ASSFTGLLNEKLF